A single sample gave rise to the 27 T cell receptor beta chains below, sequenced in a study of shared clonotypes between healthy human individuals. Sequenced by immunoSEQ multiplex PCR; TCRdb stores in-frame clones only, minus some. The sample lists around 2.3 million clones; more than 90% were seen once. The specimen sequenced was naive CD4+ T cells sorted from blood. Subset specified: CD45RA+ positively selected. The receptors shown here come from a man in his late teens or twenties in good health.

A note on this clone: Other DNA sequences in this specimen translate into the identical CDR3. This sequence joins TRBV18 and TRBJ2-7; TRBD1 matches at 8 bases. CDR1 KGHSH and CDR2 LQKENI come from the germline V gene. There are 14 residues in the CDR3. The junction had 7 bases not matched to a gene; V was cut back by 3 bases and J by 6 bases. The DNA of the CDR3 is TGTGCCAGCTCACCGGGGCAGGGGGCGCGCGAGCAGTACTTC. It is translated as CASSPGQGAREQYF.

There are a few counts of this clone. The sample has other DNA sequences that encode this CDR3 too. The chain carries TRBV18 and TRBJ1-2, with D tentatively TRBD1 (5 bases). Trimming cost V 3 bases and J 4 bases, with 9 bases left between them. The germline gives CDR1 KGHSH, CDR2 LQKENI. The CDR3 spans 13 residues. The CDR3 reads CASSPGTAYGYTF. CDR3 bases: TGTGCCAGCTCACCTGGGACGGCCTATGGCTACACCTTC.

The V and J genes are TRBV6-6 and TRBJ2-7, with D maybe TRBD1 (5 bases). The CDR3 is 15 residues long. Trimming took 0 bases from V and 6 from J, leaving 15 bases between them. The germline CDR1 and CDR2 sequences are MNHNY and SVGAGI (reference sequence). The CDR3 here is CASSYSSQGPLEQYF. The CDR3 coding sequence is TGTGCCAGCAGTTACTCGAGTCAGGGCCCGCTCGAGCAGTACTTC.

About this clone itself: The identical CDR3 is also encoded by other nucleotide sequences in the sample. The V call is TRBV7-8, the J call TRBJ2-3; perhaps D is TRBD1 or TRBD2 (5 bases each). Germline lookup yields CDR1 SGHVS and CDR2 FQNEAQ. With 3 bases removed from V and 0 bases from J, the gap between germline ends came to 7 bases. The CDR3 runs 14 residues. CDR3 sequence: CASSLGRSTDTQYF. The CDR3 DNA is TGTGCCAGCAGCTTGGGACGGAGCACAGATACGCAGTATTTT. The variable domain in full, completed from reference TRBV7-8 and TRBJ2-3, reads GAGVSQSPRYKVAKRGQDVALRCDPISGHVSLFWYQQALGQGPEFLTYFQNEAQLDKSGLPSDRFFAERPEGSVSTLKIQRTQQEDSAVYLCASSLGRSTDTQYFGPGTRLTVL.

This CDR3 reads CASITFHRDREKYF. The CDR3 DNA follows: TGTGCCAGCATTACTTTCCATCGGGACAGGGAAAAGTACTTC. The chain uses TRBV6-1 and TRBJ2-5; 9 positions agree with TRBD1. CDR3 length: 14 amino acids. Germline V CDR1 and CDR2: MNHNS, SASEGT. V was pared by 7 bases and J by 12 bases, with 15 bases of the junction left unmatched.

Concerning this clone itself: This sample includes further DNA sequences coding for the same CDR3. The chain employs TRBV7-2 and TRBJ2-7; D assignment may be TRBD1 or TRBD2 (5 bases each). Germline CDR1 SGHTA, CDR2 FQGNSA. Trimming took off 1 base at V and 2 bases at J, with 9 bases between the two ends. The CDR3 is 14 amino acids. CDR3 amino acids: CASSLGRGAYEQYF. The CDR3 DNA reads TGTGCCAGCAGCTTAGGAAGGGGAGCCTACGAGCAGTACTTC.

This clone was seen a single time. The chain recombines TRBV15 with TRBJ1-2, with D possibly matching TRBD1 (5 bases). The CDR3 loop spans 14 amino acids. Trimming removed 1 base from V and 13 bases from J, with 19 bases in between. The germline V gene has CDR1 LNHNV and CDR2 YYDKDF (reference sequence). The CDR3 nucleotides read TGTGCCACCAGCAGAGCCCAGGGTACAGGCCTTGGCACCTTC. Protein: CATSRAQGTGLGTF.

This clone came up once. This rearrangement joins TRBV7-9 to TRBJ1-1; 9 nucleotides agree with TRBD1. V shed 6 bases, J shed 3 bases, and the junction held 5 bases outside the gene matches. Germline CDR1 is SEHNR and CDR2 is FQNEAQ (reference sequence). This CDR3 spans 14 amino acids. The chain's CDR3 is CASRPGQGYTEAFF. The CDR3 DNA follows: TGTGCCAGCAGACCGGGACAGGGATACACTGAAGCTTTCTTT.

The chain uses TRBV30 and TRBJ2-5; D is uncertain. CDR1 GTSNPN and CDR2 SVGIG come from the germline V gene (reference sequence). Deletions cut 4 bases from V and 0 bases from J, with 9 bases between. The CDR3 has 13 residues. CDR3 sequence (DNA): TGTGCCTGGACGGAGAGTTACCAAGAGACCCAGTACTTC. Its protein product is CAWTESYQETQYF. Variable domain in full (rest from reference TRBV30 and TRBJ2-5): SQTIHQWPATLVQPVGSPLSLECTVEGTSNPNLYWYRQAAGRGLQLLFYSVGIGQISSEVPQNLSASRPQDRQFILSSKKLLLSDSGFYLCAWTESYQETQYFGPGTRLLVL.

This chain links TRBV6-1 with TRBJ2-1; D remains ambiguous. The germline V gene encodes CDR1 MNHNS and CDR2 SASEGT. This CDR3 has 14 amino acids. V was clipped by 2 bases and J by 0 bases, with 5 bases between them. CDR3 DNA sequence: TGTGCCAGCAGTGAATATAGCTCCTACAATGAGCAGTTCTTC. Residues: CASSEYSSYNEQFF.

A remark on this clone: The same CDR3 also results from other DNA sequences found in this sample. V and J are TRBV5-6 and TRBJ1-4; no clear D gene. The CDR3 length is 12 residues. In germline, CDR1 is SGHDT, CDR2 YYEEEE. Trimming shortened V by 0 bases and J by 8 bases, and 5 bases separated the two germline ends. The CDR3, as DNA: TGTGCCAGCAGCTTGGGCGTAGAAAAACTGTTTTTT. As protein: CASSLGVEKLFF.

This chain uses TRBV7-2 with TRBJ1-5, with a tentative D call TRBD1 (5 bases). The CDR3 is made up of 15 amino acids. V was pared by 0 bases and J by 6 bases, with 12 bases between. CDR1 and CDR2 from the germline V gene are SGHTA and FQGNSA. The CDR3 DNA is TGTGCCAGCAGCTTAGCAGGGTCAGGGAGTCAGCCCCAGCATTTT. Protein: CASSLAGSGSQPQHF.

In this sample, this clone turned up once. V gene TRBV18 combines with J gene TRBJ2-6; D ambiguous. The CDR3 is made up of 17 amino acids. The germline V and J ends were trimmed by 2 bases and 3 bases, with 14 bases remaining between them. The germline gives CDR1 KGHSH, CDR2 LQKENI. The DNA of the CDR3 is TGTGCCAGCTCACCATTATCCCTAAGCCATGGGGCCAACGTCCTGACTTTC. Encoded protein: CASSPLSLSHGANVLTF.

The rearrangement links TRBV4-1 to TRBJ1-1; D uncertain. With 1 base removed from V and 6 bases from J, the gap between germline ends came to 9 bases. This CDR3 has 13 amino acids. Germline CDR1 MGHRA, CDR2 YSYEKL. CDR3 residues: CASSQVELSEAFF. CDR3 nucleotide sequence: TGCGCCAGCAGCCAAGTGGAGCTCTCTGAAGCTTTCTTT.

V usage is TRBV5-6 and J usage is TRBJ1-2; D remains ambiguous. The ends were cut back, 7 bases at V and 7 bases at J, with 17 bases in the middle. Germline V lookup: CDR1 SGHDT, CDR2 YYEEEE. The length of the CDR3 is 13 residues. The CDR3 nucleotides read TGTGCCAGCGGCACTTATAACAGCTTTGGCTACACCTTC. Translating it yields CASGTYNSFGYTF. Full variable domain (outside the CDR3, taken from reference TRBV5-6 and TRBJ1-2): DAGVTQSPTHLIKTRGQQVTLRCSPKSGHDTVSWYQQALGQGPQFIFQYYEEEERQRGNFPDRFSGHQFPNYSSELNVNALLLGDSALYLCASGTYNSFGYTFGSGTRLTVV.

The V call is TRBV30, the J call TRBJ1-1; D unresolved. V lost 0 bases, J lost 1 base, and 9 bases lay in between. CDR1 GTSNPN and CDR2 SVGIG come from the germline V gene (reference sequence). This CDR3 is 14 amino acids long. The CDR3 protein is CAWSVLGPNTEAFF. The CDR3 region has the DNA TGTGCCTGGAGTGTACTGGGCCCGAACACTGAAGCTTTCTTT.

This rearrangement joins TRBV5-1 to TRBJ2-7, with 10 bases fitting TRBD1. Trimming cost V 7 bases and J 3 bases; bases outside gene matches: 13. The germline V gene encodes CDR1 SGHRS and CDR2 YFSETQ. The CDR3 length is 16 residues. CDR3 amino acids: CASSPGQGRRVYEQYF. CDR3 nucleotides: TGCGCCAGCTCCCCGGGACAGGGGCGCAGGGTCTACGAGCAGTACTTC.

V gene TRBV19 combines with J gene TRBJ2-5; 7 bases line up with TRBD2. The CDR3 runs to 14 residues. V shed 3 bases and J 5 bases; nucleotides not matched to a gene: 6. CDR1 is LNHDA, CDR2 SQIVND, per germline (reference sequence). This CDR3 reads CASSMIVGGETQYF. DNA of the CDR3: TGTGCCAGTAGTATGATCGTGGGAGGGGAGACCCAGTACTTC.

This rearrangement joins TRBV25-1 to TRBJ1-4; tentatively, D is TRBD1 (6 bases). Between the trimmed V and J ends, which lost 4 bases and 8 bases, there was a span of 14 bases. CDR3 size: 14 residues. Looked up from germline, CDR1 is MGHDK and CDR2 is SYGVNS. The CDR3 coding sequence is TGTGCCAGCAGTGTACAGGGAGTAAGGGAAAAACTGTTTTTT. This translates into CASSVQGVREKLFF.

This chain uses TRBV5-1 with TRBJ1-4; maybe TRBD1 (6 bases). CDR1 is SGHRS and CDR2 is YFSETQ in the germline V gene. V lost 0 bases to trimming and J lost 3 bases, with 12 bases between them. The length of the CDR3 is 16 residues. Written as DNA, the CDR3 is TGCGCCAGCAGCTTGGCCATCCAGGGGTCTAATGAAAAACTGTTTTTT. Its protein product is CASSLAIQGSNEKLFF.

The chain couples TRBV13 to TRBJ2-3; D call uncertain. CDR1 is PRHDT, CDR2 FYEKMQ, per germline (reference sequence). The CDR3 sequence is 14 residues long. The V end was cut by 2 bases, the J end by 2 bases, with 8 bases between. CDR3 nucleotides: TGTGCCAGCAGCTTATTGGGGAACACAGATACGCAGTATTTT. This translates into CASSLLGNTDTQYF.

The V call is TRBV5-4, the J call TRBJ1-4; 10 nucleotides agree with TRBD1. Trimming removed 4 bases from V and 5 bases from J; junction bases left unmatched: 8. The CDR3 contains 16 residues. Germline loops: CDR1 SGHNT, CDR2 YYREEE (reference sequence). The CDR3 protein is CASSDTDRGRNEKLFF. The DNA of the CDR3 is TGTGCCAGCAGCGACACTGACAGGGGGCGCAATGAAAAACTGTTTTTT.

The chain is built from TRBV5-4 and TRBJ1-2; possibly TRBD1 for D (6 bases). The CDR3 is made up of 13 amino acids. In germline, CDR1 is SGHNT, CDR2 YYREEE (reference sequence). The V and J ends lost 4 bases and 7 bases respectively, with 14 bases between them. This chain's CDR3 is CASSMDSESGYTF. DNA for the CDR3: TGTGCCAGCAGCATGGACAGTGAATCTGGCTACACCTTC.

V gene TRBV7-2 combines with J gene TRBJ2-7; D remains unclear. The V gene lost 1 base and the J gene lost 1 base, with 8 bases spanning the gap. Germline CDR1 is SGHTA and CDR2 is FQGNSA. The CDR3 totals 14 residues. CDR3 protein: CASSLGFLSYEQYF. The DNA of the CDR3 is TGTGCCAGCAGCTTAGGGTTTTTATCCTACGAGCAGTACTTC.

V gene TRBV5-5 combines with J gene TRBJ1-2, with D hard to call. Per the germline V gene, CDR1 is SGHKS and CDR2 is YYEKEE (reference sequence). V lost 2 bases to trimming and J lost 1 base, with 15 bases between them. CDR3 length: 16 amino acids. The CDR3 DNA is TGTGCCAGCAGCTTAGGATCAGCAGGAGGTAACTATGGCTACACCTTC. Encoded protein: CASSLGSAGGNYGYTF. The variable domain in full, with the rest retrieved from reference TRBV5-5 and TRBJ1-2, is DAGVTQSPTHLIKTRGQQVTLRCSPISGHKSVSWYQQVLGQGPQFIFQYYEKEERGRGNFPDRFSARQFPNYSSELNVNALLLGDSALYLCASSLGSAGGNYGYTFGSGTRLTVV.

Concerning this clone: Relative to the germline gene, one junction end is altered; a read error may explain this. This chain uses TRBV2 with TRBJ1-2; D is uncertain. CDR3 length: 10 residues. The germline CDR1 and CDR2 sequences are SNHLY and FYNNEI. CDR3 amino acids: CASSESRPYF. The CDR3 nucleotides read TGTGCCAGCAGTGAAAGTCGGCCGTACTTC.

As to this clone: Other DNA variants within this sample encode the same CDR3. V gene TRBV5-1 combines with J gene TRBJ1-6; D is unresolved. V was clipped by 0 bases and J by 8 bases, with 6 bases between them. The CDR3 consists of 13 residues. Germline CDR1 SGHRS, CDR2 YFSETQ. The CDR3 DNA is TGCGCCAGCAGCTTGGGGGGAGATTCACCCCTCCACTTT. It yields the protein CASSLGGDSPLHF.